Below are 30 T cell receptor beta chains sequenced from a single sample in a study of cytomegalovirus exposure and HLA in healthy donors. PCR employed 60 Vbeta and 13 Jbeta primers. Using immunoSEQ multiplex PCR, the repertoire was profiled, and TCRdb retains in-frame clones only, with some absent. This sample's table has just over 60,000 clones. Specimen: PBMCs. All receptors derive from a man younger than 40 in good health and CMV-seropositive.

The rearrangement links TRBV9 to TRBJ2-6; 7 nucleotides align to TRBD1. Looked up from germline, CDR1 is SGDLS and CDR2 is YYNGEE. The CDR3 has 16 amino acids. V lost 3 bases and J lost 4; bases outside the gene matches: 7. The CDR3 here is CASSGTGAPGANVLTF. The CDR3 nucleotides read TGTGCCAGCAGCGGCACAGGGGCGCCCGGGGCCAACGTCCTGACTTTC.

The CDR3 nucleotides are TGTGCCAGCAGCTTAGGGCTAGCGGGAGTGAGAGAGACCCAGTACTTC. Translated: CASSLGLAGVRETQYF. The rearrangement joins TRBV7-9 to TRBJ2-5, with 10 bases identical to TRBD2. Germline CDR1 is SEHNR and CDR2 is FQNEAQ (reference sequence). V shed 1 base and J 4 bases; nucleotides not matched to a gene: 6. The CDR3 is made up of 16 amino acids.

The V and J genes are TRBV19 and TRBJ2-7; D is possibly TRBD1 (5 bases). V lost 6 bases, J lost 7 bases, and 13 bases lay in between. The CDR3 contains 12 residues. From germline, CDR1 is LNHDA and CDR2 SQIVND (reference sequence). The DNA of the CDR3 is TGTGCCAGTAGGGGCAGGGCCTTGGAGCAGTACTTC. Residues: CASRGRALEQYF.

The chain carries TRBV5-1 and TRBJ2-2, with D perhaps TRBD1 (5 bases). The CDR3 contains 16 residues. CDR1 is SGHRS and CDR2 is YFSETQ in the germline V gene. Trimming pared 0 bases from V and 4 bases from J, leaving 13 bases between. The CDR3 nucleotides are TGCGCCAGCAGCTTGGGCGCAGGGCGAGGCACCGGGGAGCTGTTTTTT. This translates into CASSLGAGRGTGELFF.

The chain employs TRBV5-1 and TRBJ2-1, with 10 bases matching TRBD1. The CDR3 is made up of 12 amino acids. The V gene's germline CDR1 is SGHRS and CDR2 YFSETQ. The V segment lost 4 bases and the J segment 15 bases; nucleotides outside the gene matches: 7. The CDR3 protein is CASSTGQGVRFF. In DNA form, the CDR3 reads TGCGCCAGCAGCACCGGACAGGGGGTGCGGTTCTTC. The full variable domain, its missing parts supplied by reference TRBV5-1 and TRBJ2-1, is KAGVTQTPRYLIKTRGQQVTLSCSPISGHRSVSWYQQTPGQGLQFLFEYFSETQRNKGNFPGRFSGRQFSNSRSEMNVSTLELGDSALYLCASSTGQGVRFFGPGTRLTVL.

The chain has TRBV4-1 and TRBJ1-2; unclear D gene. CDR3 length: 13 residues. CDR1 is MGHRA and CDR2 is YSYEKL in the germline V gene. The ends were cut back, 4 bases at V and 2 bases at J, with 8 bases in the middle. The CDR3 region is CASSPSSNYGYTF. CDR3 sequence (DNA): TGCGCCAGCAGCCCCTCGTCGAACTATGGCTACACCTTC.

The chain recombines TRBV7-8 with TRBJ2-5, with D maybe TRBD1 (5 bases). Deletions cut 5 bases from V and 5 bases from J, with 15 bases between. CDR3 length equals 14 residues. Looked up from germline, CDR1 is SGHVS and CDR2 is FQNEAQ. CDR3 bases: TGTGCCAGCAGCCCCCAGGGTAGGGGTGAGACCCAGTACTTC. Residues: CASSPQGRGETQYF.

The chain links TRBV6-5 to TRBJ2-7, with 7 bases identical to TRBD1. The V gene end was trimmed by 0 bases and the J gene end by 3 bases; junction bases not matched to a gene: 2. Germline CDR1 is MNHEY and CDR2 is SVGAGI. The CDR3 runs 14 residues. The chain's CDR3 is CASSYSQGNYEQYF. The CDR3 DNA is TGTGCCAGCAGTTACTCACAGGGGAACTACGAGCAGTACTTC.

The chain uses TRBV5-6 and TRBJ2-5; 9 bases fit TRBD2. V lost 6 bases and J lost 4; bases outside the gene matches: 10. In germline, CDR1 is SGHDT, CDR2 YYEEEE. The length of the CDR3 is 15 residues. The CDR3 coding sequence is TGTGCCAGCATCGAATTGCGGGGGGGCGGAGAGACCCAGTACTTC. Translation gives CASIELRGGGETQYF.

V and J are TRBV6-5 and TRBJ2-3, with no clear D. The CDR3 consists of 14 residues. Germline CDR1 is MNHEY and CDR2 is SVGAGI. V was shortened by 2 bases and J by 2 bases, with 8 bases between the two germline ends. CDR3 loop: CASSYADVTDTQYF. In nucleotides, the CDR3 is TGTGCCAGCAGTTACGCAGATGTCACAGATACGCAGTATTTT.

The chain uses TRBV27 and TRBJ1-5, with 7 bases lining up with TRBD1. The CDR3 loop spans 16 amino acids. V was pared by 4 bases and J by 2 bases, with 8 bases of the junction left unmatched. Per the germline V gene, CDR1 is MNHEY and CDR2 is SMNVEV (reference sequence). The CDR3 bases are TGTGCCAGCAGTTCCCTCCAGGGGGTAGGCAATCAGCCCCAGCATTTT. This gives the protein CASSSLQGVGNQPQHF.

This chain links TRBV19 with TRBJ1-2; tentatively, D is TRBD1 (5 bases). This CDR3 has 13 amino acids. Germline lookup yields CDR1 LNHDA and CDR2 SQIVND (reference sequence). V dropped 6 bases and J dropped 3 bases, with 11 bases sitting between them. CDR3 amino acids: CASSTQAYYGYTF. The CDR3 bases are TGTGCCAGTAGCACACAGGCGTACTATGGCTACACCTTC. Using reference TRBV19 and TRBJ1-2 for the parts outside the CDR3, the full variable domain is DGGITQSPKYLFRKEGQNVTLSCEQNLNHDAMYWYRQDPGQGLRLIYYSQIVNDFQKGDIAEGYSVSREKKESFPLTVTSAQKNPTAFYLCASSTQAYYGYTFGSGTRLTVV.

This chain uses TRBV19 with TRBJ1-5; 7 bases map to TRBD1. Losses at the gene ends were 5 bases for V and 1 base for J; bases not matched to a gene: 2. In germline, CDR1 is LNHDA, CDR2 SQIVND (reference sequence). This CDR3 region has 14 residues. The CDR3 DNA reads as TGTGCCAGTAGTTTGGGACAGAGCAATCAGCCCCAGCATTTT. It encodes CASSLGQSNQPQHF.

V usage is TRBV2 and J usage is TRBJ2-7; 7 nucleotides line up with TRBD1. Germline V gene sequence: CDR1 SNHLY, CDR2 FYNNEI. The CDR3 is made up of 16 amino acids. After removal of 3 bases from V and 2 bases from J, the junction contained 10 bases not matched to a gene. The chain's CDR3 is CASSETGSGTPYEQYF. CDR3 DNA sequence: TGTGCCAGCAGTGAGACAGGGTCCGGGACACCCTACGAGCAGTACTTC. The full variable domain, in which reference TRBV2 and TRBJ2-7 provide the parts outside the CDR3, is EPEVTQTPSHQVTQMGQEVILRCVPISNHLYFYWYRQILGQKVEFLVSFYNNEISEKSEIFDDQFSVERPDGSNFTLKIRSTKLEDSAMYFCASSETGSGTPYEQYFGPGTRLTVT.

The rearrangement joins TRBV4-1 to TRBJ1-2, with 8 bases lining up with TRBD1. Per the germline V gene, CDR1 is MGHRA and CDR2 is YSYEKL. This CDR3 contains 15 residues. With 4 bases clipped from V and 2 bases from J, the junction kept 6 bases outside the gene matches. Written as DNA, the CDR3 is TGCGCCAGCAGCCCCTGGACAGGGTTAAACTATGGCTACACCTTC. It codes for CASSPWTGLNYGYTF.

The chain employs TRBV18 and TRBJ1-6, with 9 bases aligning to TRBD1. This CDR3 comprises 17 residues. Germline V CDR1 and CDR2: KGHSH, LQKENI. Unmatched junction bases numbered 12, after V lost 2 bases and J lost 10 bases. The chain's CDR3 is CASSPLEGTGRLSPLHF. CDR3 nucleotide sequence: TGTGCCAGCTCACCATTAGAAGGGACAGGGAGGCTCTCACCCCTCCACTTT.

V and J are TRBV7-9 and TRBJ2-7; TRBD1 matches at 7 bases. Germline V gene sequence: CDR1 SEHNR, CDR2 FQNEAQ (reference sequence). The J segment lost 2 bases and the V segment lost 5 bases, leaving 6 bases of the junction unmatched. The CDR3 is 14 residues long. The CDR3 DNA reads as TGTGCCAGCAGCGCCGAAGGGGGCCCCTACGAGCAGTACTTC. It codes for CASSAEGGPYEQYF.

V usage is TRBV19 and J usage is TRBJ1-2; D may be TRBD1 (5 bases). The V gene's germline CDR1 is LNHDA and CDR2 SQIVND (reference sequence). V lost 1 base to trimming and J lost 8 bases, with 14 bases between them. This CDR3 is built from 14 residues. Here the CDR3 DNA reads TGTGCCAGTAGTATAGGTGGGGCCTTGGAGGGCTACACCTTC. This sequence encodes CASSIGGALEGYTF. The complete variable domain, with remaining parts taken from reference TRBV19 and TRBJ1-2, reads DGGITQSPKYLFRKEGQNVTLSCEQNLNHDAMYWYRQDPGQGLRLIYYSQIVNDFQKGDIAEGYSVSREKKESFPLTVTSAQKNPTAFYLCASSIGGALEGYTFGSGTRLTVV.

The CDR3 DNA is TGTGCCAGCAGCGGGGGGGCGAACACCGGGGAGCTGTTTTTT. Protein: CASSGGANTGELFF. This chain joins TRBV9 and TRBJ2-2; maybe TRBD2 (6 bases). The CDR3 sequence is 14 residues long. The ends were cut back, 3 bases at V and 0 bases at J, with 6 bases in the middle. Germline V gene data show CDR1 as SGDLS and CDR2 as YYNGEE.

V is TRBV4-2 and J is TRBJ2-5, with D uncertain. Trimming cost V 0 bases and J 2 bases, with 10 bases left between them. The CDR3 length is 15 residues. Germline V gene sequence: CDR1 LGHNA, CDR2 YNFKEQ. CDR3 coding DNA: TGTGCCAGCAGCCAAGATCCGACATATCAAGAGACCCAGTACTTC. Encoded protein: CASSQDPTYQETQYF.

As to this clone: A read error may produce the germline difference seen at one junction end. The chain has TRBV30 and TRBJ2-7, with TRBD2 as a possible D gene (7 bases). Germline V gene lookup returns CDR1 GTSNPN and CDR2 SVGIG (reference sequence). The CDR3 is 15 amino acids. The CDR3 spells CAGRDETGWGYEQYF. CDR3 in DNA: TGTGCCGGGAGGGATGAGACAGGTTGGGGATACGAGCAGTACTTC.

This chain connects TRBV15 to TRBJ2-7; 8 nucleotides align to TRBD2. CDR1 is LNHNV and CDR2 is YYDKDF in the germline V gene (reference sequence). The CDR3 covers 15 residues. Trimming took 5 bases from V and 5 from J; bases not matched to a gene: 11. DNA of the CDR3: TGTGCCACCAGCCCTGGGGGGACTAGTCTCCACGAGCAGTACTTC. This gives the protein CATSPGGTSLHEQYF.

The rearrangement joins TRBV11-3 to TRBJ2-7; a weak D match, TRBD1 (5 bases). The ends were cut back, 1 base at V and 5 bases at J, with 12 bases in the middle. CDR3 length equals 14 residues. Germline V lookup: CDR1 SGHNT, CDR2 YENEEA. The CDR3 sequence is CASSLVQGWHEQYF. The CDR3 bases are TGTGCCAGCAGCTTAGTGCAGGGTTGGCACGAGCAGTACTTC.

The chain has TRBV2 and TRBJ2-5, with TRBD2 as a possible D gene (5 bases). Germline CDR1 and CDR2: SNHLY and FYNNEI. This CDR3 has 12 amino acids. Trimming took off 6 bases at V and 2 bases at J, with 7 bases between the two ends. CDR3 sequence (DNA): TGTGCCAGCAGGAGGACTCAAGAGACCCAGTACTTC. It encodes CASRRTQETQYF.

The chain links TRBV5-1 to TRBJ2-7, with TRBD1 as a possible D gene (5 bases). CDR1 is SGHRS and CDR2 is YFSETQ in the germline V gene. V dropped 0 bases and J dropped 5 bases, with 15 bases sitting between them. The CDR3 covers 15 residues. The CDR3 DNA reads as TGCGCCAGCAGCTTGGAACAGGACACCTTCCACGAGCAGTACTTC. It codes for CASSLEQDTFHEQYF.

J is TRBJ1-2 and V is TRBV6-5; D is uncertain. Per germline, CDR1 MNHEY and CDR2 SVGAGI. This CDR3 has 14 amino acids. Trimming took off 0 bases at V and 8 bases at J, with 13 bases between the two ends. The CDR3 DNA reads TGTGCCAGCAGTTACTCAACGTCGGGTCGCGGCTACACCTTC. It yields the protein CASSYSTSGRGYTF.

The rearrangement uses TRBV4-2 and TRBJ1-2, with a tentative D call TRBD1 (6 bases). The CDR3 totals 14 residues. Per germline, CDR1 LGHNA and CDR2 YNFKEQ. Trimming removed 2 bases from V and 3 bases from J, with 10 bases in between. The CDR3, as DNA: TGTGCCAGCAGCCAAAGGAAGGGGGACTATGGCTACACCTTC. The encoded protein is CASSQRKGDYGYTF.

The chain has TRBV6-5 and TRBJ1-1, with TRBD1 identical over 8 bases. Trimming cost V 6 bases and J 1 base; bases outside gene matches: 7. From germline, CDR1 is MNHEY and CDR2 SVGAGI. This CDR3 has 15 amino acids. CDR3 bases: TGTGCCAGCAGCGACGACAGGGGCACGAACACTGAAGCTTTCTTT. Translated: CASSDDRGTNTEAFF.

The V and J genes are TRBV18 and TRBJ2-1; 10 bases line up with TRBD1. J gave up 6 bases and V 3 bases, and 5 bases lay outside the gene matches. Looked up from germline, CDR1 is KGHSH and CDR2 is LQKENI. This CDR3 region has 15 residues. The CDR3 DNA is TGTGCCAGCTCACCGACAGGGGGCATGGGCAATGAGCAGTTCTTC. Translating it yields CASSPTGGMGNEQFF.

The rearrangement links TRBV18 to TRBJ2-7; 10 nucleotides align to TRBD1. From germline, CDR1 is KGHSH and CDR2 LQKENI. The CDR3 contains 13 residues. The ends lost 5 bases at V and 5 bases at J; junction bases unmatched: 3. CDR3 in DNA: TGTGCCAGCTCAACCGGACAGGGGGACGAGCAGTACTTC. Encoded protein: CASSTGQGDEQYF.